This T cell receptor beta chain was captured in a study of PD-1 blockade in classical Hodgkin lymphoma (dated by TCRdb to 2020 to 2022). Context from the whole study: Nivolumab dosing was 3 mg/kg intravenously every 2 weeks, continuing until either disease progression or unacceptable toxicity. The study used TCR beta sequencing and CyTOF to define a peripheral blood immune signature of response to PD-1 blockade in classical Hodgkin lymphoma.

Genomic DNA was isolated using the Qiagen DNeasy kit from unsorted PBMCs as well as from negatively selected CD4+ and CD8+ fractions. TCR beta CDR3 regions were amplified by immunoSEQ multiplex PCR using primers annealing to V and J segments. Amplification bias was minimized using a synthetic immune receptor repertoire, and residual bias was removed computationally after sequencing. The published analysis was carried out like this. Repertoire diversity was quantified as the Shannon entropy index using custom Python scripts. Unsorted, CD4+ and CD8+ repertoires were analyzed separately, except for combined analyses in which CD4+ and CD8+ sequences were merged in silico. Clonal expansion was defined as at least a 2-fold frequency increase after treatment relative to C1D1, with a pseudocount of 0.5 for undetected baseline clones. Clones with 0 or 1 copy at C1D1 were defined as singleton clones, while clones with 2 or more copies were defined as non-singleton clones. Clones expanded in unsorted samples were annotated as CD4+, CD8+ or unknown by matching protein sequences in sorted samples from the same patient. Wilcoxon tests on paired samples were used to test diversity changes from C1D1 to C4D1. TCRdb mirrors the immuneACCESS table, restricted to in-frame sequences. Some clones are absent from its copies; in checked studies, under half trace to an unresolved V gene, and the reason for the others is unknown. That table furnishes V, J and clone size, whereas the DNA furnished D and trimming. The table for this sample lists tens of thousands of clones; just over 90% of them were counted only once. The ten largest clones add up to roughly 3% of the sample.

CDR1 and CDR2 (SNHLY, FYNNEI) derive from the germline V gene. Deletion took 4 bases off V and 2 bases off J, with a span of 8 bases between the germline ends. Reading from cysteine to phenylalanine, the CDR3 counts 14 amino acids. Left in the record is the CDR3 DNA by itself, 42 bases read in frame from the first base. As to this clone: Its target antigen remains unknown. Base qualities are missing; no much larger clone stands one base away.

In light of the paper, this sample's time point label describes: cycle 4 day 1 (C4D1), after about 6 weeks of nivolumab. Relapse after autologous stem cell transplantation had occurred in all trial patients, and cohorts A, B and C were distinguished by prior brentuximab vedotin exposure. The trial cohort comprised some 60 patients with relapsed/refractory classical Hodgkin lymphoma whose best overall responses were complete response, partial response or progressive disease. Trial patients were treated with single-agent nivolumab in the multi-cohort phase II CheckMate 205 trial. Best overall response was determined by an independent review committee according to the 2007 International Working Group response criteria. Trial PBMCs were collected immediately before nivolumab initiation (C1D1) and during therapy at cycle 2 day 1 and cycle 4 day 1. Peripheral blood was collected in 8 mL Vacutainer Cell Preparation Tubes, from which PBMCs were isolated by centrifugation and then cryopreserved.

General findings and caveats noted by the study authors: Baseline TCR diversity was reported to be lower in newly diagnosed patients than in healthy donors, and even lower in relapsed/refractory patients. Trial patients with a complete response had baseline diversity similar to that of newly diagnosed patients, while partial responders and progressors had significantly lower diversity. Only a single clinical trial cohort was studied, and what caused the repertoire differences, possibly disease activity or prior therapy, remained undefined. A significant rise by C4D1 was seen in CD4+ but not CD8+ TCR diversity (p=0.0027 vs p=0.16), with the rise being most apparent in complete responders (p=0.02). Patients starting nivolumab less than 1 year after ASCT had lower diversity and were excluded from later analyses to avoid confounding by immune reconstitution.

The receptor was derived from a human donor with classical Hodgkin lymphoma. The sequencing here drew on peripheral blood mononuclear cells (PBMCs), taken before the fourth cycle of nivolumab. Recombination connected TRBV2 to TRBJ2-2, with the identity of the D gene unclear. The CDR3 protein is CASSVPDNTGELFF. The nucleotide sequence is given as TGTGCCAGCAGTGTACCAGATAACACCGGGGAGCTGTTTTTT. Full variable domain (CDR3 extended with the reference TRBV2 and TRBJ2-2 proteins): EPEVTQTPSHQVTQMGQEVILRCVPISNHLYFYWYRQILGQKVEFLVSFYNNEISEKSEIFDDQFSVERPDGSNFTLKIRSTKLEDSAMYFCASSVPDNTGELFFGEGSRLTVL.